A selection of T cell receptor beta chains follows, all from one sample in a study of CD8 T cells in Susac syndrome. TCRdb reanalysed the immunoSEQ multiplex PCR reads using MiXCR and keeps one entry per CDR3 protein. The sample consists of 160,000 or so distinct CDR3 sequences, around 93% of them appearing once. Sequencing was carried out using CD4+ T cells from PBMCs. These receptor sequences come from a human donor in good health. The CDR3 runs from the conserved cysteine through the conserved F or W.

TRBV28	TRBJ1-1	CAIRAGGSRNTEAFF
TRBV10-3	TRBJ2-7	CAVAGTATYEQYF
TRBV23-1	TRBJ2-2	CASSQSKEGPNPGSCFF
TRBV6-1	TRBJ2-7	CASLFGASSEQYF
TRBV2	TRBJ2-1	CASSVERATYNEQFF
TRBV4-1	TRBJ1-5	CASSVRTGDQPQHF
TRBV6-6	TRBJ1-3	CASSSTVNSGNTIYF
TRBV20-1	TRBJ1-2	CSAHRGGTGGPYTF
TRBV9	TRBJ2-7	CASSPQGGSSNHEQYF
TRBV5-1	TRBJ1-2	CASSLTPTGDDYGYTF
TRBV29-1	TRBJ2-3	CSVEALSGTDTQYF
TRBV5-6	TRBJ1-4	CASSSRDRDEKLFF
TRBV6-4	TRBJ2-3	CASSDLYGPQYF
TRBV5-1	TRBJ2-4	CASSSSSGGGENIQYF
TRBV3-1	TRBJ2-1	CASSQEAGATYNEQFF
TRBV20-1	TRBJ1-6	CSARSGQPNSPLHF
TRBV18	TRBJ1-2	CASSLQGMYGYTF
TRBV3-1	TRBJ2-7	CASSLTSGDDEQYF
TRBV3-1	TRBJ2-7	CASSQGGAGRYF
TRBV14	TRBJ2-7	CASSPHRGYSYEQYF
TRBV20-1	TRBJ2-5	CSARGLVGAGERQETQYF
TRBV6-1	TRBJ2-7	CASSADFFFYEQYF
TRBV5-1	TRBJ1-2	CASSLNQPGQGALAGTF
TRBV20-1	TRBJ2-7	CSATRDSSEQYF
TRBV30	TRBJ2-7	CAWSKGTTNSYEQYF
TRBV7-7	TRBJ2-5	CASSSSGGPSRRETQYF
TRBV29-1	TRBJ1-2	CSVPWDLPSYGYTF
TRBV6-1	TRBJ1-4	CASSEVRGLGEKLFF
TRBV20-1	TRBJ1-1	CSARELRDFTEAFF
TRBV3-1	TRBJ1-2	CASSQGDRRYNYGYTF
TRBV7-2	TRBJ1-2	CASSKEGQPLFYGYTF
TRBV6-5	TRBJ2-4	CASSSRASGTLAKNIQYF
TRBV7-2	TRBJ2-3	CASSPMGLSTDTQYF
TRBV29-1	TRBJ2-5	CSVGSGGEQETQYF
TRBV5-6	TRBJ1-2	CASSLGLSGYGYTF
TRBV29-1	TRBJ1-2	CSVEDSVIRGYTF
TRBV7-2	TRBJ1-5	CASSPRWGAGQPQHF
TRBV20-1	TRBJ2-1	CSASAIYNEQFF
TRBV6-5	TRBJ2-2	CASSYSNKPLGRGELFF
TRBV28	TRBJ2-2	CASSTHVTGELFF
TRBV27	TRBJ2-3	CASSLSQDTQYF
TRBV6-5	TRBJ2-7	CASSYGGGAGKAYEQYF
TRBV29-1	TRBJ2-7	CSVSGTGVYEQYF
TRBV20-1	TRBJ2-7	CSVPGQGRNEQYF
TRBV12-3/TRBV12-4	TRBJ2-1	CASSSGTSSYNEQFF
TRBV9	TRBJ2-7	CASSVSGTGGVGTEQYF
TRBV7-2	TRBJ1-4	CASSKDRVWNEKLFF
TRBV20-1	TRBJ1-2	CSAREQGARGYTF
TRBV20-1	TRBJ1-2	CSARGQKYGVIDTF
TRBV19	TRBJ2-1	CASSARDSYNEQFF
TRBV5-1	TRBJ1-2	CASSPPGPYYGYTF